This entry concerns a single T cell receptor (beta chain). This could be a read error, since a much larger clone is one nucleotide away. The TCR beta CDR3 regions underwent amplification from RNA transcripts. In the first round, RT-PCR was carried out with HTBI primers, and a multiplex PCR formed the second round. TCRdb itself ran the multiplex PCR reads through MiXCR, one entry per CDR3 protein. The table has around 1,200,000 distinct CDR3 sequences, 35% to 40% seen once. The data originate from a study of Graves' ophthalmopathy and Graves' hyperthyroidism. The clonotype was recovered from an adult man with Graves' hyperthyroidism. The specimen sequenced was peripheral blood or thyroid tissue (not recorded which).

The DNA of the CDR3 is TGTGCCAGCAGCGGGGACAGGGGAGGAGCTTTCTTT. This encodes CASSGDRGGAFF. The rearrangement joins TRBV7-9 to TRBJ1-1, with 10 nucleotides matching TRBD1. CDR1 SEHNR and CDR2 FQNEAQ come from the germline V gene (reference sequence). Trimming cost V 5 bases and J 10 bases; bases outside gene matches: 4. This CDR3 contains 12 residues.